These T cell receptor beta chains were read from a single sample in a study of CD8 T cells in Susac syndrome. TCRdb processed the immunoSEQ multiplex PCR reads anew with MiXCR; each CDR3 protein has one entry. Of some 200,000 distinct CDR3 sequences detected, about 94% appear once; the ten largest clones hold approximately 0.089%. Sequencing input: CD4+ T cells from PBMCs. The receptors derive from a human donor with Susac syndrome. Each CDR3 is given with its conserved first and last residue. The D gene is left open where the match is weak. For some rows the clone size is stated as once, few or many, or as a class when expanded; others skip it.

>once|TRBV30|TRBD2|TRBJ2-2
TGTGCCTGGACCCTATGGGGACTAGCGGGGCAAAAGAGAACCGGGGAGCTGTTTTTT
CAWTLWGLAGQKRTGELFF
>once|TRBV7-9|NA|TRBJ1-6
TGTGCCAGCAGCTTAAGGACAGATAATTCACCCCTCCACTTT
CASSLRTDNSPLHF
>NA|TRBV20-1|NA|TRBJ1-6
TGCAGCTCCCCCTATAATTCACCCCTCCACTTT
CSSPYNSPLHF
>NA|TRBV6-2/TRBV6-3|NA|TRBJ2-3
TGTGCCAGTGCCCAGGCAGATACGCAGTATTTT
CASAQADTQYF
>NA|TRBV7-9|NA|TRBJ2-1
TGTGCCAGCGGAGGCGCACCCAAGCAGTTCTTC
CASGGAPKQFF
>once|TRBV5-1|TRBD2|TRBJ2-5
TGCGCCAGCAGCTTGACTAGCGGGAATAAAGAGACCCAGTACTTC
CASSLTSGNKETQYF
>NA|TRBV21-1|NA|TRBJ2-3
TGTGCCAGCAGCAAACAGGGACTAGCGGGGGCCTCAGATACGCAGTATTTT
CASSKQGLAGASDTQYF
>NA|TRBV2|TRBD2|TRBJ2-1
TGTGCCAGCAGGGGCGGGACTAGCGGGGACAGTGAGCAGTTCTTC
CASRGGTSGDSEQFF
>once|TRBV6-5|TRBD2|TRBJ2-7
TGTGCCACCAAAATAGCGGGGGTTGCCTCCTACGAGCAGTACTTC
CATKIAGVASYEQYF
>NA|TRBV29-1|NA|TRBJ2-7
TGCAGCGTTGGAGGAGGGTTGGTAGCCGAGCAGTACTTC
CSVGGGLVAEQYF
>NA|TRBV3-1|NA|TRBJ1-3
TGTGCCAGCAGCCAAGCACCGAGATACTCTGGAAACACCATATATTTT
CASSQAPRYSGNTIYF
>once|TRBV5-6|TRBD2|TRBJ2-3
TGTGCCAGCAGCTTTGAGCGGGGGGGACCACCAGATACGCAGTATTTT
CASSFERGGPPDTQYF
>NA|TRBV7-2|NA|TRBJ1-2
TGTGCCAGCAGCTCCCAGCCGATAGCTAACTATGGCTACACCTTC
CASSSQPIANYGYTF
>NA|TRBV20-1|NA|TRBJ2-1
TGCAGTGCTAAGAAGCTGACTGAGCAGTTCTTC
CSAKKLTEQFF
>NA|TRBV5-4|TRBD1|TRBJ2-7
TGTGCCAGCAGCCGACCTAAGACAGGGACCGACGAGCAGTACTTC
CASSRPKTGTDEQYF
>NA|TRBV20-1|NA|TRBJ1-2
TGCAGTGCTAACCCGAACTATGGCTACACCTTC
CSANPNYGYTF
>few|TRBV7-9|TRBD2|TRBJ2-5
TGTGCCAGCAGGGCTAGCGGGGGACAAGAGACCCAGTACTTC
CASRASGGQETQYF
>NA|TRBV30|NA|TRBJ1-2
TGTGCCTGGAGTGTAGCGGGGGCGGTTGGCTACACCTTC
CAWSVAGAVGYTF
>NA|TRBV19|NA|TRBJ2-7
TGTGCCAGCAATCAGGGGAGCTCCTACGAGCAGTACTTC
CASNQGSSYEQYF
>NA|TRBV12-3/TRBV12-4|NA|TRBJ2-5
TGTGCCAGCAGCAACTCTGAGACCCAGTACTTC
CASSNSETQYF
>NA|TRBV30|NA|TRBJ2-1
TGTGCCTGGAGTGAAGTCGGAGCCCAGCAGTTCTTC
CAWSEVGAQQFF
>NA|TRBV20-1|NA|TRBJ1-5
TGCAGTGCTTCCGACAGGATTGGCAATCAGCCCCAGCATTTT
CSASDRIGNQPQHF
>NA|TRBV30|TRBD2|TRBJ2-3
TGTGCCTGGAGCACTAGCGGGGGGACAGATACGCAGTATTTT
CAWSTSGGTDTQYF
>NA|TRBV12-5|TRBD2|TRBJ2-1
TGTGCTAGTGGTTCGATAGCGGGGGGCTACAATGAGCAGTTCTTC
CASGSIAGGYNEQFF
>NA|TRBV7-8|NA|TRBJ2-5
TGTGCCAGCAGCTCCCCGGCCCATTCCGCGCTAAGCAAAGAGACCCAGTACTTC
CASSSPAHSALSKETQYF
>NA|TRBV28|NA|TRBJ1-2
TGTGCCAGCAGTCAGTCCTGGGCATATGGCTACACCTTC
CASSQSWAYGYTF